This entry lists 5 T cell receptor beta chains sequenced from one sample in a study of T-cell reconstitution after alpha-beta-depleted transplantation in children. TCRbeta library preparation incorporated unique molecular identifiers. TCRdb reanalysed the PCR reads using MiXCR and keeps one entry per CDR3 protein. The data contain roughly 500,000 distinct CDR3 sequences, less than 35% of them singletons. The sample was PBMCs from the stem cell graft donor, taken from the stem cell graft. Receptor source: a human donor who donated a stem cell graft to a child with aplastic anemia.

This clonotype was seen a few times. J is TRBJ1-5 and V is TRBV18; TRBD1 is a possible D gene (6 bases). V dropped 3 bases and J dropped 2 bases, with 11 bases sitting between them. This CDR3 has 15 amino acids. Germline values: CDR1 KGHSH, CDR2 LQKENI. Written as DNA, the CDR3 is TGTGCCAGCTCACCCGAAGCAGGGGGCAATCAGCCCCAGCATTTT. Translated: CASSPEAGGNQPQHF.

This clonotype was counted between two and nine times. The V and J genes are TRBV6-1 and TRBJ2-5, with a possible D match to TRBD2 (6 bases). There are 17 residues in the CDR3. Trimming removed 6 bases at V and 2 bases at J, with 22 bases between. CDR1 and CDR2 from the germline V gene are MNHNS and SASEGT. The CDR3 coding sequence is TGTGCCAGCAGCTCACCACGAGGAGGGCCGGAACAAGAGACCCAGTACTTC. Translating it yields CASSSPRGGPEQETQYF.

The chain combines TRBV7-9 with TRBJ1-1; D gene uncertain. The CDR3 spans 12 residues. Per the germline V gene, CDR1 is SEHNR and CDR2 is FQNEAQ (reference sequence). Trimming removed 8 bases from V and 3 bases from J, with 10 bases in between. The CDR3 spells CASSARDTEAFF. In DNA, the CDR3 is TGTGCCAGCTCGGCTCGGGACACTGAAGCTTTCTTT.

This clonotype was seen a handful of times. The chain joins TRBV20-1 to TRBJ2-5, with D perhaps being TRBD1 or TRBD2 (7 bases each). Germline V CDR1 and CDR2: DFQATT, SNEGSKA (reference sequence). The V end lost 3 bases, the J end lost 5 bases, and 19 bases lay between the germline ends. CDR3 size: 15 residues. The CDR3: CSASSRSQGGETQYF. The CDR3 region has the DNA TGCAGTGCTAGTTCGCGCTCGCAGGGGGGGGAGACCCAGTACTTC.

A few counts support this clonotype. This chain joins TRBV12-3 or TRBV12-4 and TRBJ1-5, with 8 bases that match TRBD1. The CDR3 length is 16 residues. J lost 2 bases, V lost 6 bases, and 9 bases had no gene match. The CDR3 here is CASSSPSGQGNQPQHF. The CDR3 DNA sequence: TGTGCCAGCAGCTCCCCGTCGGGACAGGGCAATCAGCCCCAGCATTTT.